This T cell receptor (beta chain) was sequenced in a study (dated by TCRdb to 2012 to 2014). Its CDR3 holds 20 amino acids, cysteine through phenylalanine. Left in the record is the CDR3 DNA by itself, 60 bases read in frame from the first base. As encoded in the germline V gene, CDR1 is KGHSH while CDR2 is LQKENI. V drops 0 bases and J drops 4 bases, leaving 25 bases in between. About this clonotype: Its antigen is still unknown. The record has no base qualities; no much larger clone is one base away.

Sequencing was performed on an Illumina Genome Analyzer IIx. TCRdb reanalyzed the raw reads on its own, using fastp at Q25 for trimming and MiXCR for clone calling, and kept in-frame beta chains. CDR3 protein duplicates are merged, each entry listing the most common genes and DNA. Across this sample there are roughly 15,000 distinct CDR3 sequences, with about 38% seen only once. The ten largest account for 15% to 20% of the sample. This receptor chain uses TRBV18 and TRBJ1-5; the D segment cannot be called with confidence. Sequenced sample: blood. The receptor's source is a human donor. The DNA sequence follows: TGTGCCAGCTCACCACCAGGATGCAGTGCTAGAGGACCCGAGAATCAGCCCCAGCATTTT. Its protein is CASSPPGCSARGPENQPQHF.